Presented here are 6 T cell receptor beta chains from one specimen sequenced in a study of graft-versus-host responses after intestinal transplantation (dated by TCRdb to about 2021). The time point label, read with the paper, signifies: cells obtained before transplantation from donor or recipient. The library relied on the immunoSEQ multiplex PCR assay. TCRdb re-hosts the immuneACCESS table, in-frame sequences only. Its copies lack some clones; in the studies checked, an unresolved V gene accounts for under half of them, and the cause for the rest is not known. Present in this sample are roughly 100,000 clones, roughly 87% of which were seen just once. Clones ranked in the top ten supply around 0.9% of the sample. Their target antigens are unknown. The material sequenced was unstimulated CD4+ T cells sorted from spleen or lymph node cells, taken before intestinal transplant. The receptors originated from a human donor who received an intestinal transplant.

This sequence joins TRBV19 and TRBJ1-3; weak D call: TRBD1 (6 bases). This CDR3 comprises 17 residues. From germline, CDR1 is LNHDA and CDR2 SQIVND (reference sequence). V gave up 3 bases and J gave up 0 bases, with 15 bases separating them. The CDR3 is CASSISAGAHSGNTIYF. CDR3 DNA: TGTGCCAGTAGTATCTCGGCAGGGGCCCACTCTGGAAACACCATATATTTT. Looking up the rest from reference TRBV19 and TRBJ1-3 gives the full variable domain: DGGITQSPKYLFRKEGQNVTLSCEQNLNHDAMYWYRQDPGQGLRLIYYSQIVNDFQKGDIAEGYSVSREKKESFPLTVTSAQKNPTAFYLCASSISAGAHSGNTIYFGEGSWLTVV.

This clone turned up a few times. The same CDR3 is also encoded by other DNA sequences in this sample. V usage is TRBV7-9 and J usage is TRBJ1-1, with no clear D. The CDR3 length is 14 residues. Per germline, CDR1 SEHNR and CDR2 FQNEAQ (reference sequence). Trimming stripped 3 bases from V and 0 bases from J, with 8 bases between. The CDR3 sequence: CASSLRVLNTEAFF. The CDR3 region has the DNA TGTGCCAGCAGCTTGAGGGTTCTGAACACTGAAGCTTTCTTT.

The chain has TRBV9 and TRBJ1-5, with D tentatively TRBD1 (6 bases). The CDR3 runs 14 residues. The germline V and J ends were trimmed by 0 bases and 11 bases, with 15 bases remaining between them. The germline CDR1 and CDR2 sequences are SGDLS and YYNGEE. CDR3 DNA sequence: TGTGCCAGCAGCGTAGGGCAGGGGAACAGCGCCCAGCATTTT. It is translated as CASSVGQGNSAQHF.

Points on this clone: The junction and the germline gene differ at one end; a read error may be behind it. At the DNA level, this CDR3 is encoded by other sequences in the same sample as well. This chain connects TRBV28 to TRBJ2-1, with 11 bases identical to TRBD2. Germline V gives CDR1 MDHEN, CDR2 SYDVKM. This CDR3 spans 12 amino acids. The CDR3 DNA is TGTGCCAGCAGTCCAACTAGCGGGAGTTTAATCTTC. It is translated as CASSPTSGSLIF.

The J gene is TRBJ1-2, the V gene TRBV7-9; D gene uncertain. Per the germline V gene, CDR1 is SEHNR and CDR2 is FQNEAQ (reference sequence). Trimming took 5 bases from V and 7 from J, leaving 11 bases between them. There are 12 residues in the CDR3. CDR3 region: CASSRGVFGYTF. The CDR3 nucleotides are TGTGCCAGCAGCCGTGGTGTGTTTGGCTACACCTTC. Together with reference TRBV7-9 and TRBJ1-2, the CDR3 gives the full variable domain: DTGVSQNPRHKITKRGQNVTFRCDPISEHNRLYWYRQTLGQGPEFLTYFQNEAQLEKSRLLSDRFSAERPKGSFSTLEIQRTEQGDSAMYLCASSRGVFGYTFGSGTRLTVV.

The chain couples TRBV29-1 to TRBJ2-5; 10 bases agree with TRBD1. The J call could be wrong; TRBJ2-7 is a better fit for the DNA end. Germline V gene data show CDR1 as SQVTM and CDR2 as ANQGSEA. This CDR3 is built from 13 residues. The CDR3 DNA follows: TGCAGCGTTGATGGGACAGGGGTTTCCGAGCAGTACTTC. It codes for CSVDGTGVSEQYF.